This T cell receptor (beta chain) was captured in a study of blood T cell repertoires in COVID-19. Study context: Whether acute or convalescent, the COVID-19 samples came from the United States, Italy and Spain. Sources were T cells, B-cell-depleted T cells, or PBMCs; the material itself was cDNA or gDNA.

Per the authors' pipeline: Nucleated cell number was recorded as an estimate derived from reference gene primer amplification. The data were produced by immunoSEQ multiplex PCR, yet TCRdb's version contains in-frame clones alone and is incomplete. For V, J and clone size, that table is used; D and trimming come from the DNA. The sample includes about 59,000 clones, 73% of them seen just once. CDR1 is LGHDT, CDR2 YNNKEL, per germline (reference sequence). The CDR3 spans 14 residues. The V and J ends lost 4 bases and 4 bases, in that order; junction bases with no gene match: 3. The clonotype was recovered from a woman between 65 and 79 years old with acute or convalescent COVID-19. This sequence joins TRBV3-1 (or the pseudogene TRBV3-2) and TRBJ2-3, with TRBD2 matching over 9 bases. The specimen was peripheral blood. Written as DNA, the CDR3 is TGTGCCAGCAGCCCTCGACTAGCGGCAGATACGCAGTATTTT. Its protein is CASSPRLAADTQYF.